One and the same sample provided the 3 T cell receptor beta chains below, sequenced in a study of blood T cell repertoires in COVID-19. Generated by immunoSEQ multiplex PCR, the TCRdb table keeps only in-frame clones and is missing some. The table has 110,000 to 150,000 clones, roughly three quarters seen once; the top ten hold around 5.5%. The specimen was PBMCs or T cells enriched from blood (not recorded which). The receptors come from a woman aged 45-65 years who had recovered from COVID-19.

This clone was found once. The CDR3 nucleotides read TGTGCCAGCAGCTTATCGGTATGGGACAGCAGAAACACCATATATTTT. Its protein product is CASSLSVWDSRNTIYF. The J gene is TRBJ1-3, the V gene TRBV7-2, with TRBD1 matching 7 bases. Germline CDR1 reads SGHTA; CDR2 reads FQGNSA. J lost 5 bases, V lost 2 bases, and 9 bases had no gene match. The CDR3 covers 16 residues.

This clone appeared once. The chain couples TRBV11-1 to TRBJ1-3; D is possibly TRBD1 (6 bases). V was shortened by 6 bases and J by 9 bases, with 18 bases between the two germline ends. Germline CDR1 and CDR2: SGHAT and FQDESV (reference sequence). The CDR3 consists of 14 residues. The CDR3 nucleotides are TGTGCCAGCAGTTCTCCGACAGGCCGGGGCACCATATATTTT. It is translated as CASSSPTGRGTIYF.

The chain recombines TRBV9 with TRBJ2-1, with a weak D call TRBD2 (5 bases). Germline-derived CDR1 and CDR2 are SGDLS and YYNGEE. The CDR3 spans 13 residues. The germline V and J ends were trimmed by 4 bases and 9 bases, with 14 bases remaining between them. In nucleotides, the CDR3 is TGTGCCAGCAGCCCCCGGACTGACGGTGAGCAGTTCTTC. Translated, it gives CASSPRTDGEQFF.